The 4 T cell receptor beta chains reported below all come from one sample, sequenced in a study of Tregs in tolerant kidney transplant recipients (dated by TCRdb to about 2019). Library construction relied on the immunoSEQ multiplex PCR assay. TCRdb obtained this table from immuneACCESS and retained in-frame rearrangements with V and J assigned. These tables miss some clones; where compared with another copy, unresolved V genes account for less than half of the shortfall, and the remainder is unexplained. The sample records 240,000 or so clones, more than 65% of which are singletons. Around 0.68% of the sample is in the top ten clones. Input material: CD4+ T cells from blood. These receptors were obtained from a human donor in good health.

This chain connects TRBV9 to TRBJ2-7; TRBD2 agrees at 8 bases. The CDR3 is made up of 14 amino acids. The V and J ends lost 2 bases and 0 bases, in that order; junction bases with no gene match: 1. Germline V gives CDR1 SGDLS, CDR2 YYNGEE. CDR3 loop: CASSVSGASYEQYF. CDR3 nucleotide sequence: TGTGCCAGCAGCGTTAGCGGGGCCTCCTACGAGCAGTACTTC.

The rearrangement uses TRBV6-6 and TRBJ2-7; no reliable D call. This CDR3 is 14 amino acids long. Germline V CDR1 and CDR2: MNHNY, SVGAGI (reference sequence). Deletions cut 4 bases from V and 2 bases from J, with 12 bases between. CDR3 amino acids: CASSSPRHTYEQYF. CDR3 sequence (DNA): TGTGCCAGCAGTTCCCCTCGCCACACCTACGAGCAGTACTTC.

The rearrangement uses TRBV14 and TRBJ1-1; D might be TRBD1 (5 bases). The ends were cut back, 3 bases at V and 5 bases at J, with 10 bases in the middle. Germline loops: CDR1 SGHDN, CDR2 FVKESK. The CDR3 extends over 13 amino acids. The CDR3: CASSQGVRTEAFF. As DNA, the CDR3 is TGTGCCAGCAGCCAGGGGGTCAGGACTGAAGCTTTCTTT. Full variable domain (remainder filled in from reference TRBV14 and TRBJ1-1): EAGVTQFPSHSVIEKGQTVTLRCDPISGHDNLYWYRRVMGKEIKFLLHFVKESKQDESGMPNNRFLAERTGGTYSTLKVQPAELEDSGVYFCASSQGVRTEAFFGQGTRLTVV.

V and J are TRBV5-1 and TRBJ2-3; no firm D call. The germline CDR1 and CDR2 sequences are SGHRS and YFSETQ. The CDR3 covers 12 residues. The V and J ends lost 2 bases and 2 bases respectively, with 3 bases between them. This CDR3 reads CASSFPTDTQYF. CDR3 coding DNA: TGCGCCAGCAGCTTCCCCACAGATACGCAGTATTTT.